Listed below are T cell receptor beta chains from one sample, sequenced in a study of T cell responses to AZD1222 COVID-19 vaccine. Generated by immunoSEQ multiplex PCR, the TCRdb table keeps only in-frame clones and is missing some. Among around 50,000 clones listed, about 86% were seen once. The material was peripheral blood, obtained on day 0 of AZD1222 vaccination. The receptor set was obtained from an adult in good health. Both conserved end residues are part of each CDR3. D genes are given only for firm matches. The size entry is marked missing in some rows and otherwise reads once, few, many or a size class.

cdr3_length	v_call	d_call	clone_size	j_call	cdr3_aa	cdr3_nt
14	TRBV24-1	NA	few	TRBJ2-2	CATSRSGDTGELFF	TGTGCCACCAGTCGGTCGGGAGACACCGGGGAGCTGTTTTTT
14	TRBV2	NA	NA	TRBJ1-1	CASRGGRANTEAFF	TGTGCCAGCAGGGGTGGGAGGGCGAACACTGAAGCTTTCTTT
15	TRBV6-5	TRBD1	NA	TRBJ1-5	CASRKGTQGGQPQHF	TGTGCCAGCAGAAAAGGCACACAGGGGGGTCAGCCCCAGCATTTT
15	TRBV2	NA	NA	TRBJ2-1	CASNLDLWGFHEQFF	TGTGCCAGCAATTTGGACTTATGGGGATTCCATGAGCAGTTCTTC
15	TRBV2	NA	NA	TRBJ1-6	CASRAPAGSNSPLHF	TGTGCCAGCAGGGCACCAGCAGGCAGTAATTCACCCCTCCACTTT
14	TRBV6-5	TRBD1	NA	TRBJ1-1	CASSALRQGTEAFF	TGTGCCAGCAGCGCCCTTAGACAGGGGACTGAAGCTTTCTTT
18	TRBV6-2/TRBV6-3	TRBD2	NA	TRBJ2-1	CASSYLATKRGTYNEQFF	TGTGCCAGCAGTTACCTTGCGACCAAGCGGGGGACCTACAATGAGCAGTTCTTC
19	TRBV9	NA	NA	TRBJ2-2	CASSVASRGRYANTGELFF	TGTGCCAGCAGCGTGGCGTCCCGGGGGCGCTATGCGAACACCGGGGAGCTGTTTTTT
13	TRBV19	NA	NA	TRBJ2-1	CASSIMGAGEQFF	TGTGCCAGTAGTATTATGGGAGCGGGTGAGCAGTTCTTC
14	TRBV18	NA	NA	TRBJ1-5	CASSPARAGQPQHF	TGTGCCAGCTCACCCGCCCGGGCTGGGCAGCCCCAGCATTTT
13	TRBV6-2/TRBV6-3	NA	NA	TRBJ1-1	CASSFRADTEAFF	TGTGCCAGCAGTTTTAGGGCCGACACTGAAGCTTTCTTT
13	TRBV3-1/TRBV3-2	NA	NA	TRBJ1-3	CASSTGNGNTIYF	TGTGCCAGCAGCACAGGGAACGGAAACACCATATATTTT
15	TRBV28	TRBD2	NA	TRBJ2-7	CASSSAGTSRHEQYF	TGTGCCAGCAGTTCCGCCGGGACTAGCAGACACGAGCAGTACTTC
13	TRBV19	NA	NA	TRBJ1-6	CASSIYSNSPLHF	TGTGCCAGTAGCATTTACAGTAATTCACCCCTCCACTTT
14	TRBV2	TRBD1	NA	TRBJ2-5	CASSRQGARETQYF	TGTGCCAGCAGCCGACAGGGGGCGAGGGAGACCCAGTACTTC
14	TRBV2	NA	NA	TRBJ2-3	CASRTPTGTDTQYF	TGTGCCAGCAGGACCCCTACCGGCACAGATACGCAGTATTTT
15	TRBV7-6	NA	NA	TRBJ1-5	CASSLDGNPHQPQHF	TGTGCCAGCAGCTTAGACGGAAACCCTCATCAGCCCCAGCATTTT
15	TRBV6-2/TRBV6-3	NA	NA	TRBJ1-6	CASSYSGQRYSPLHF	TGTGCCAGCAGTTACTCGGGTCAGCGATATTCACCCCTCCACTTT
15	TRBV18	TRBD1	NA	TRBJ1-2	CASSPNTGGFYGYTF	TGTGCCAGCTCACCCAATACAGGGGGCTTCTATGGCTACACCTTC
14	TRBV27	NA	NA	TRBJ1-1	CASSLLGAATEAFF	TGTGCCAGCAGTTTATTAGGGGCAGCGACTGAAGCTTTCTTT
15	TRBV7-8	TRBD1	few	TRBJ1-1	CASSSRATGVTEAFF	TGTGCCAGCAGCTCCCGAGCCACAGGGGTCACTGAAGCTTTCTTT
16	TRBV4-3	NA	NA	TRBJ1-5	CASSQDWGFSNQPQHF	TGCGCCAGCAGCCAAGATTGGGGTTTTAGCAATCAGCCCCAGCATTTT
12	TRBV12-3/TRBV12-4	NA	once	TRBJ1-2	CASSLVGYGYTF	TGTGCCAGCAGTTTAGTGGGCTATGGCTACACCTTC
14	TRBV5-1	NA	NA	TRBJ1-1	CASSPGRTVSEAFF	TGCGCCAGCAGCCCCGGACGGACGGTCTCTGAAGCTTTCTTT
14	TRBV11-2	NA	NA	TRBJ2-2	CASSLRQLTGELFF	TGTGCCAGCAGCCTTCGACAGTTAACCGGGGAGCTGTTTTTT
9	TRBV3-1/TRBV3-2	NA	NA	TRBJ2-7	CASSPTRYF	TGTGCCAGCAGCCCCACGAGGTACTTC
15	TRBV4-2	TRBD1	few	TRBJ1-2	CASSQDRDRAASYTF	TGTGCCAGCAGCCAAGATCGAGACAGGGCGGCGAGCTACACCTTC
14	TRBV7-3	NA	few	TRBJ1-6	CASSLGRSNSPLHF	TGTGCCAGCAGCTTGGGCCGGAGTAATTCACCCCTCCACTTT
16	TRBV5-1	TRBD1	NA	TRBJ1-1	CASSLEGQGIPTEAFF	TGCGCCAGCAGCTTGGAGGGACAGGGGATTCCGACTGAAGCTTTCTTT
13	TRBV27	TRBD1	once	TRBJ1-2	CASSPDRVGGYTF	TGTGCCAGCAGTCCCGACAGGGTGGGGGGCTACACCTTC
15	TRBV20-1	NA	NA	TRBJ1-4	CSASIPKSLGEKLFF	TGCAGTGCTAGTATACCCAAAAGTCTCGGTGAAAAACTGTTTTTT
14	TRBV3-1/TRBV3-2	NA	NA	TRBJ2-3	CASSQVLGADTQYF	TGTGCCAGCAGCCAAGTTTTGGGGGCAGATACGCAGTATTTT
12	TRBV9	NA	NA	TRBJ1-1	CASSPQGTEAFF	TGTGCCAGCAGCCCACAGGGTACTGAAGCTTTCTTT
15	TRBV30	NA	NA	TRBJ1-3	CAWSSQGTLGNTIYF	TGTGCCTGGAGTTCCCAGGGGACCCTTGGAAACACCATATATTTT
14	TRBV6-6	NA	NA	TRBJ2-1	CASKSYGTANEQFF	TGTGCCAGCAAGAGCTACGGGACGGCCAATGAGCAGTTCTTC
14	TRBV6-5	NA	NA	TRBJ2-1	CASSPDVTYNEQFF	TGTGCCAGCAGTCCGGACGTGACTTACAATGAGCAGTTCTTC
14	TRBV5-5	NA	NA	TRBJ1-3	CASSEHPGGNTIYF	TGTGCCAGCAGCGAACACCCGGGGGGAAACACCATATATTTT
15	TRBV7-9	NA	few	TRBJ1-2	CASSNMAASNYGYTF	TGTGCCAGCAGCAACATGGCGGCATCTAACTATGGCTACACCTTC
15	TRBV5-4	NA	NA	TRBJ1-5	CASSLDPGGNQPQHF	TGTGCCAGCAGCTTGGACCCGGGAGGCAATCAGCCCCAGCATTTT
11	TRBV28	NA	NA	TRBJ1-5	CASSFTQPQHF	TGTGCCAGCAGTTTCACACAGCCCCAGCATTTT
15	TRBV14	NA	once	TRBJ1-6	CASSQDGRANSPLHF	TGTGCCAGCAGCCAAGATGGGCGGGCTAATTCACCCCTCCACTTT
15	TRBV5-5	NA	NA	TRBJ2-1	CASSSQKSSYNEQFF	TGTGCCAGCAGCTCTCAGAAGAGCTCCTACAATGAGCAGTTCTTC
17	TRBV5-1	TRBD2	NA	TRBJ2-2	CASKTGKAGGATGELFF	TGCGCCAGCAAGACAGGGAAAGCGGGAGGGGCCACCGGGGAGCTGTTTTTT
14	TRBV7-9	TRBD1	NA	TRBJ1-1	CASSLRGLGTEAFF	TGTGCCAGCAGCCTCAGGGGGCTAGGGACTGAAGCTTTCTTT
13	TRBV7-2	NA	NA	TRBJ2-5	CASSLGVTKTQYF	TGTGCCAGCAGCTTAGGGGTTACAAAGACCCAGTACTTC